This entry concerns a single TCR beta chain. The antigen this receptor binds is unknown. Base qualities were left out, and no much larger clone turns up one base away. The germline V gene yields SGHTA for CDR1 and FQGNSA for CDR2. Measured from the cysteine to the phenylalanine, the CDR3 is 18 residues long. The CDR3 DNA has 54 bases and is translated from base 1. The germline V and J ends show losses of 5 bases and 7 bases respectively, and no gene match explains 15 bases of the junction. The collaborating institutions used their own protocols to collect whole blood in K2EDTA tubes. For TCRbeta analysis, collaborators shipped samples as frozen whole blood, isolated PBMCs, or DNA extracted from either of those sample types. This sample is part of a study of blood T cell repertoires in COVID-19 (dated by TCRdb to the early 2020s). General notes on the study: Samples covering the acute and convalescent phases of COVID-19 were provided by collaborators in the United States, Italy and Spain. The prospective study material was composed of cDNA or gDNA derived from T cells, B-cell-depleted T cells, or PBMCs. Deeply sampled blood TCRbeta repertoires from subjects exposed to, actively infected with, or recovered from COVID-19 were included in the dataset. The repertoires were released in a freely available public database intended as a resource for research on the immune response to SARS-CoV-2. The samples were drawn from two sources: the first 160 participants of the ongoing ImmuneRACE study, and approximately 1,300 subjects contributed by 6 global collaborators. The sample metadata nearly always contained a de-identified subject ID, COVID-19 status, age in years and sex. Where HLA class I and class II types were available, the types were taken from metadata supplied by the sample provider, not from assay-based typing.

The research as a whole found: The amount of clinical and demographic metadata varied by source and participant and was provided uncurated.

TCRbeta CDR3 regions were amplified from genomic DNA by means of the immunoSEQ Assay, a bias-controlled multiplex PCR. The source study handled its data this way. The number of nucleated cells in each sample was estimated by amplification of reference gene primers within the assay. Sequence reads were collapsed and filtered to measure the absolute abundance of every unique TCRbeta CDR3 rearrangement. For each sample, productive Simpson clonality was calculated as the square root of Simpson's diversity index across productive rearrangements. TCRdb took over this immuneACCESS table, retaining in-frame rearrangements with V and J assigned. Such tables are incomplete; in checked studies, under half of the missing clones stem from an unresolved V gene, and the remainder is unexplained. That table gives V, J and clone size, and the DNA gave D and trimming. The sample table shows 35,000 to 45,000 clones, and 70% to 90% are seen once. The leading ten clones occupy roughly 3.6% of the sample.

The chain employs TRBV7-2 and TRBJ2-1; TRBD2 agrees with 12 junctional bases. What was sequenced was peripheral blood. The receptor was isolated from a human donor in a cohort sampled during active COVID-19. The DNA sequence reads TGTGCCAGCAGCCCGAGGAGAGCTAGCGGGGGGGGACCGAATGAGCAGTTCTTC. Translated, this is CASSPRRASGGGPNEQFF.